A single sample gave rise to the 13 T cell receptor beta chains below, sequenced in a study of T cell responses to AZD1222 COVID-19 vaccine. TCRdb keeps only in-frame clones here, not all; method: immunoSEQ multiplex PCR. The table records 45,000 to 70,000 clones, about 90% of them present only once. The sequencing here drew on peripheral blood, taken on day 0 of AZD1222 vaccination. These receptors all stem from an adult in good health.

Here the CDR3 reads CASSQDSPGQGARTEAFF. In DNA, the CDR3 is TGTGCCAGCAGCCAAGATTCCCCGGGACAGGGGGCGCGTACTGAAGCTTTCTTT. The rearrangement links TRBV3-1 (or the pseudogene TRBV3-2) to TRBJ1-1; 12 bases match TRBD1. CDR3 length: 18 residues. Germline trimming cut 0 bases from V and 5 bases from J; bases unmatched to any gene: 10. Germline V CDR1 and CDR2: LGHDT, YNNKEL (reference sequence).

This clone was seen a handful of times. The gene calls are TRBV7-3 and TRBJ2-7; D unresolved. V lost 4 bases and J lost 6, with 13 bases in between. Germline CDR1 reads SGHTA; CDR2 reads FQGTGA. CDR3 size: 13 residues. The CDR3 protein is CASSSRGDAEQYF. CDR3 in DNA: TGTGCCAGCAGCTCGCGAGGCGACGCCGAGCAGTACTTC.

This chain joins TRBV5-1 and TRBJ2-6; D gene ambiguous. The CDR3 consists of 15 residues. Germline V lookup: CDR1 SGHRS, CDR2 YFSETQ. V was cut by 2 bases and J by 0 bases, with 6 bases left in between. CDR3 bases: TGCGCCAGCAGCTTATTAAACTCTGGGGCCAACGTCCTGACTTTC. This gives the protein CASSLLNSGANVLTF.

The V call is TRBV28, the J call TRBJ2-1, with D possibly being TRBD1 or TRBD2 (5 bases each). Germline CDR1 reads MDHEN; CDR2 reads SYDVKM. V was trimmed by 6 bases and J by 3 bases, leaving 15 bases between them. The CDR3 consists of 15 residues. CDR3 loop: CASRHRQRSYNEQFF. CDR3 in DNA: TGTGCCAGCAGACATCGACAGCGGAGCTACAATGAGCAGTTCTTC. Full variable domain (missing parts from reference TRBV28 and TRBJ2-1): DVKVTQSSRYLVKRTGEKVFLECVQDMDHENMFWYRQDPGLGLRLIYFSYDVKMKEKGDIPEGYSVSREKKERFSLILESASTNQTSMYLCASRHRQRSYNEQFFGPGTRLTVL.

This chain connects TRBV19 to TRBJ1-1; 7 bases agree with TRBD1. V dropped 5 bases and J dropped 4; count of bases not matched to a gene: 10. The V gene's germline CDR1 is LNHDA and CDR2 SQIVND (reference sequence). This CDR3 has 15 amino acids. In DNA form, the CDR3 reads TGTGCCAGTAGTCTTTCAGGGGGAGGAATCACTGAAGCTTTCTTT. Its protein product is CASSLSGGGITEAFF.

V is TRBV19 and J is TRBJ2-3; D may be TRBD1 or TRBD2 (5 bases each). Trimming removed 6 bases from V and 5 bases from J, with 12 bases in between. CDR3 size: 13 residues. Germline CDR1 reads LNHDA; CDR2 reads SQIVND (reference sequence). CDR3: CASRGRPQDTQYF. DNA of the CDR3: TGTGCCAGTAGGGGACGGCCGCAAGATACGCAGTATTTT.

The chain is built from TRBV19 and TRBJ2-5; perhaps D is TRBD1 or TRBD2 (5 bases each). The V end was cut by 5 bases, the J end by 2 bases, with 9 bases between. Germline CDR1 reads LNHDA; CDR2 reads SQIVND (reference sequence). The CDR3 is made up of 13 amino acids. The CDR3 sequence is CASSLWGQETQYF. CDR3 DNA: TGTGCCAGTAGTCTCTGGGGGCAAGAGACCCAGTACTTC.

This chain connects TRBV7-2 to TRBJ2-1; D may correspond to TRBD1 or TRBD2 (6 bases each). The CDR3 runs 17 residues. Trimming removed 8 bases from V and 9 bases from J, with 29 bases in between. Per germline, CDR1 SGHTA and CDR2 FQGNSA. The CDR3 loop is CASLMAPVGGGGAEQFF. DNA for the CDR3: TGTGCCAGCTTAATGGCGCCTGTGGGGGGCGGAGGTGCTGAGCAGTTCTTC.

The CDR3 loop is CASSHPGLAGAWPGELFF. CDR3 DNA: TGCGCCAGCAGCCACCCCGGACTAGCGGGAGCTTGGCCCGGGGAGCTGTTTTTT. The chain has TRBV4-1 and TRBJ2-2; 13 nucleotides align to TRBD2. CDR1 and CDR2 from the germline V gene are MGHRA and YSYEKL. The CDR3 has 18 residues. V gave up 3 bases and J gave up 6 bases; unmatched junction bases: 10.

The DNA of the CDR3 is TGTGCCTGGAGTGAAAAACAGGGGACGACTGAAGCTTTCTTT. Translation: CAWSEKQGTTEAFF. The chain carries TRBV30 and TRBJ1-1; 7 bases are shared with TRBD1. Germline V gene data show CDR1 as GTSNPN and CDR2 as SVGIG (reference sequence). Trimming removed 1 base from V and 5 bases from J; junction bases left unmatched: 7. There are 14 residues in the CDR3.

The CDR3 here is CASTRRTGDTEAFF. CDR3 DNA: TGTGCCAGCACTCGGAGGACAGGGGACACTGAAGCTTTCTTT. The rearrangement links TRBV3-1 (or the pseudogene TRBV3-2) to TRBJ1-1; TRBD1 matches at 9 bases. The CDR3 sequence is 14 residues long. The V segment lost 7 bases and the J segment 3 bases; nucleotides outside the gene matches: 6. The germline V gene has CDR1 LGHDT and CDR2 YNNKEL (reference sequence).

J is TRBJ2-7 and V is TRBV18; 10 nucleotides agree with TRBD1. Per germline, CDR1 KGHSH and CDR2 LQKENI. The length of the CDR3 is 15 residues. V lost 4 bases and J lost 0; bases outside the gene matches: 3. This CDR3 is CASSLGTGDSYEQYF. The CDR3 DNA reads TGTGCCAGCTCACTAGGGACAGGGGACTCCTACGAGCAGTACTTC.

The chain recombines TRBV13 with TRBJ2-2; 11 nucleotides agree with TRBD2. Germline loops: CDR1 PRHDT, CDR2 FYEKMQ (reference sequence). The ends lost 7 bases at V and 4 bases at J; junction bases unmatched: 14. This CDR3 has 18 amino acids. The CDR3 DNA is TGTGCCAGCACCCAGGGCCTAGCGGGAGGTGGGCCCACCGGGGAGCTGTTTTTT. Its protein is CASTQGLAGGGPTGELFF.